Shown below are 13 T cell receptor beta chains from a single sample sequenced in a study of identical twins. TCRdb independently ran MiXCR on the 5' RACE reads; one entry per CDR3 protein. The repertoire has 350,000 or so distinct CDR3 sequences, roughly an eighth of them found once; the top ten carry approximately 7.5%. A further study also used this sample, focusing on yellow fever vaccine responses in identical twins.

The sequencing input was CD8+ T cells sorted from blood. The source is a woman aged 18-29 years in good health.

The V gene is TRBV9, the J gene TRBJ2-1; 11 bases agree with TRBD2. This CDR3 spans 15 amino acids. V gave up 0 bases and J gave up 7 bases; unmatched junction bases: 3. Germline values: CDR1 SGDLS, CDR2 YYNGEE. The CDR3 protein is CASSVDSGRGNEQFF. CDR3 bases: TGTGCCAGCAGCGTAGATAGCGGGAGGGGTAATGAGCAGTTCTTC.

The V and J genes are TRBV12-3 or TRBV12-4 and TRBJ2-7; 9 nucleotides align to TRBD2. The CDR3 is 13 residues long. With 1 base clipped from V and 6 bases from J, the junction kept 1 base outside the gene matches. The CDR3 region is CASSLGTSAEQYF. CDR3 nucleotide sequence: TGTGCCAGCAGTTTAGGGACTAGCGCCGAGCAGTACTTC.

This clonotype occurred a few times. V gene TRBV6-5 combines with J gene TRBJ2-5; no firm D call. CDR1 and CDR2 from the germline V gene are MNHEY and SVGAGI. With 4 bases removed from V and 5 bases from J, the gap between germline ends came to 14 bases. This CDR3 spans 14 amino acids. The CDR3 loop is CASSSGGSLETQYF. CDR3 sequence (DNA): TGTGCCAGCAGTTCTGGCGGATCGTTGGAGACCCAGTACTTC.

The CDR3 nucleotides are TGTGCCAGCAGTGAAAAATGGGCCCAAGAGACCCAGTACTTC. Translating gives CASSEKWAQETQYF. This rearrangement joins TRBV2 to TRBJ2-5; no clear D. The CDR3 has 14 residues. The V end was cut by 2 bases, the J end by 1 base, with 8 bases between. Germline values: CDR1 SNHLY, CDR2 FYNNEI.

This clonotype was picked up many times. This chain links TRBV12-3 or TRBV12-4 with TRBJ1-3, with 7 bases fitting TRBD1. V lost 6 bases and J lost 0; bases outside the gene matches: 8. This CDR3 region has 16 residues. CDR3 residues: CASSGGQDFSGNTIYF. The CDR3 DNA reads TGTGCCAGCAGCGGCGGACAGGACTTCTCTGGAAACACCATATATTTT.

The gene calls are TRBV12-3 or TRBV12-4 and TRBJ1-3; D is unresolved. The germline V and J ends were trimmed by 5 bases and 3 bases, with 8 bases remaining between them. The CDR3 totals 13 residues. The CDR3 reads CASSGQDGNTIYF. In DNA, the CDR3 is TGTGCCAGCAGTGGTCAGGATGGAAACACCATATATTTT.

V usage is TRBV6-5 and J usage is TRBJ2-2; D might be TRBD1 or TRBD2, each matching 5 bases. The CDR3 covers 15 residues. Trimming left V 0 bases short and J 4 bases short, with 9 bases between. The germline V gene encodes CDR1 MNHEY and CDR2 SVGAGI. CDR3 in amino acids: CASSYSQRGTGELFF. The CDR3 nucleotides are TGTGCCAGCAGTTACTCACAGAGGGGCACCGGGGAGCTGTTTTTT.

The rearrangement uses TRBV5-1 and TRBJ2-1; TRBD2 agrees at 12 bases. The CDR3 is 16 residues long. V lost 0 bases to trimming and J lost 8 bases; unmatched junction nucleotides: 6. The V gene's germline CDR1 is SGHRS and CDR2 YFSETQ. The CDR3 bases are TGCGCCAGCAGCTTGGAACTAGCGGGAGGACCGGATGAGCAGTTCTTC. Translated: CASSLELAGGPDEQFF.

This clonotype has a handful of counts. CDR3 nucleotides: TGTGCCAGCAGCCCAAGACAATTGAACACTGAAGCTTTCTTT. Residues: CASSPRQLNTEAFF. The V call is TRBV9, the J call TRBJ1-1; D is ambiguous. Trimming pared 4 bases from V and 0 bases from J, leaving 10 bases between. This CDR3 comprises 14 residues. Looked up from germline, CDR1 is SGDLS and CDR2 is YYNGEE.

This clonotype turned up a few times. V is TRBV9 and J is TRBJ1-2, with no clear D. Per the germline V gene, CDR1 is SGDLS and CDR2 is YYNGEE. The CDR3 has 10 amino acids. The V end was cut by 3 bases, the J end by 8 bases, with 5 bases between. The CDR3 is CASSGSGYTF. The CDR3 region has the DNA TGTGCCAGCAGCGGAAGCGGCTACACCTTC.

This clonotype was counted between two and nine times. This chain's CDR3 is CASSSRLAESADTQYF. In DNA form, the CDR3 reads TGTGCCAGCAGCTCCCGACTAGCGGAATCGGCAGATACGCAGTATTTT. V is TRBV7-6 and J is TRBJ2-3, with 9 bases lining up with TRBD2. V was pared by 4 bases and J by 4 bases, with 9 bases of the junction left unmatched. The CDR3 length is 16 residues. The germline gives CDR1 SGHVS, CDR2 FNYEAQ.

This clonotype turned up a few times. The chain uses TRBV25-1 and TRBJ2-7; weak D call: TRBD2 (6 bases). The CDR3 consists of 13 residues. V lost 2 bases to trimming and J lost 11 bases, with 16 bases between them. Per the germline V gene, CDR1 is MGHDK and CDR2 is SYGVNS. CDR3 bases: TGTGCCAGCAGTGAAAGTCGCGGACTACAAGAGTACTTC. Translated: CASSESRGLQEYF.

This clonotype occurred a few times. V usage is TRBV5-4 and J usage is TRBJ2-1; no firm D call. The CDR3 runs 13 residues. V was shortened by 4 bases and J by 8 bases, with 13 bases between the two germline ends. Germline V gene sequence: CDR1 SGHNT, CDR2 YYREEE (reference sequence). CDR3 amino acids: CASSTWGYYEQFF. Written as DNA, the CDR3 is TGTGCCAGCAGCACTTGGGGTTATTATGAGCAGTTCTTC.